Included here is one T cell receptor (beta chain) sequence, with context. Its antigen is as yet unknown. Other nucleotide sequences in the sample specify the same CDR3. Germline V gene sequence: CDR1 MNHEY, CDR2 SMNVEV (reference sequence). There are 13 residues in the CDR3. V lost 0 bases and J 5 bases, leaving 7 bases between the germline ends. Each sorted subset replicate got 200 ng genomic DNA, tens of thousands of genomes. Using immunoSEQ multiplex PCR, the repertoire was profiled, and TCRdb retains in-frame clones only, with some absent. Of roughly 2.1 million clones in the sample, more than 85% were seen once. The data are from a study of shared clonotypes between healthy human individuals. Findings of the study overall: Sharing across four donors was highest in naive CD4 (roughly 5%) and lowest in memory CD8 (around 0.4%). The study found lower generation probabilities in non-shared clonotypes than in those shared by all four donors.

CD45RO-negative, CCR7-positively selected cells formed the naive CD8 fraction, excluding terminally differentiated effector memory CD45RA+ cells. The sequenced sample consisted of naive CD8+ T cells from PBMCs. The receptor's source is a man younger than 35 in good health. Some clones in this sample may be carry-over from other donors' samples. The rearrangement links TRBV27 to TRBJ1-1; no reliable D call. CDR3 sequence reads: CASSLSSRTEAFF. The CDR3 DNA sequence: TGTGCCAGCAGTTTATCTAGCCGTACTGAAGCTTTCTTT.